What follows are 22 T cell receptor beta chains derived from one specimen sequenced in a study of blood T cell repertoires in COVID-19. The assay was immunoSEQ multiplex PCR, and TCRdb's table has in-frame clones only and misses some. The table lists 200,000 or so clones, approximately 84% of them singletons. The sequenced sample was peripheral blood. The origin of the receptors is a man aged 50 to 60 who had recovered from COVID-19.

The chain uses TRBV28 and TRBJ2-2; perhaps TRBD1 as D (8 bases). Looked up from germline, CDR1 is MDHEN and CDR2 is SYDVKM. The CDR3 is 14 amino acids. The DNA of the CDR3 is TGTGCTTCGGGGGGACAGGAGAACACCGGGGAGCTGTTTTTT. Translating gives CASGGQENTGELFF.

The chain has TRBV28 and TRBJ1-2, with no clear D. Germline V gives CDR1 MDHEN, CDR2 SYDVKM. There are 13 residues in the CDR3. Deletions cut 6 bases from V and 4 bases from J, with 12 bases between. The CDR3 DNA reads as TGTGCCAGCAGCTCTGGGGAGGGCTATGGCTACACCTTC. Its protein is CASSSGEGYGYTF.

V and J are TRBV18 and TRBJ2-1; 7 bases are a match to TRBD2. CDR1 is KGHSH, CDR2 LQKENI, per germline. This CDR3 spans 16 amino acids. With V trimmed by 3 bases and J by 8 bases, 13 bases remained unmatched. The CDR3 here is CASSPAITSAWDEQFF. CDR3 DNA sequence: TGTGCCAGCTCACCCGCTATTACTAGCGCTTGGGATGAGCAGTTCTTC.

J is TRBJ2-3 and V is TRBV9; 9 bases are a match to TRBD2. The CDR3 loop spans 16 amino acids. V lost 3 bases and J lost 2; bases outside the gene matches: 7. Germline V gene data show CDR1 as SGDLS and CDR2 as YYNGEE. CDR3: CASSGGTSPATDTQYF. In DNA form, the CDR3 reads TGTGCCAGCAGCGGGGGGACTAGCCCCGCCACAGATACGCAGTATTTT.

The rearrangement joins TRBV10-1 to TRBJ2-3; D gene unclear. The length of the CDR3 is 14 residues. The germline V gene encodes CDR1 WNHNN and CDR2 SYGVQD (reference sequence). Trimming removed 2 bases from V and 1 base from J, with 7 bases in between. CDR3 sequence (DNA): TGCGCCAGCAGTGAGGCAGTGGGCACAGATACGCAGTATTTT. Protein product: CASSEAVGTDTQYF.

The rearrangement uses TRBV11-3 and TRBJ2-1, with 8 bases aligning to TRBD2. V trimming: 0 bases; J trimming: 8 bases; junction bases outside the gene matches: 9. This CDR3 is 16 amino acids long. The germline gives CDR1 SGHNT, CDR2 YENEEA. The DNA of the CDR3 is TGTGCCAGCAGCTTAGATGGTCGGGAGGGCCTAGATGAGCAGTTCTTC. Amino acids: CASSLDGREGLDEQFF.

The rearrangement joins TRBV7-9 to TRBJ2-7, with 10 nucleotides matching TRBD2. Trimming cost V 4 bases and J 0 bases; bases outside gene matches: 6. CDR3 length: 16 residues. Germline CDR1 SEHNR, CDR2 FQNEAQ (reference sequence). CDR3 protein: CASSSPTSGSSYEQYF. The CDR3 DNA reads as TGTGCCAGCAGCTCCCCGACTAGCGGGTCCTCCTACGAGCAGTACTTC.

This clone was recorded only once. This chain uses TRBV6-4 with TRBJ2-6, with D maybe TRBD1 (5 bases). V was pared by 6 bases and J by 2 bases, with 8 bases between. CDR1 is MRHNA and CDR2 is SNTAGT in the germline V gene. This CDR3 is 14 amino acids long. The CDR3, as DNA: TGTGCCAGCAGAAGGGGCGCTGGGGCCAACGTCCTGACTTTC. It translates to CASRRGAGANVLTF.

CDR3 loop: CASSPGTVSSYEQYF. The CDR3 DNA sequence: TGTGCCAGCAGCCCCGGGACAGTAAGCTCCTACGAGCAGTACTTC. V usage is TRBV7-6 and J usage is TRBJ2-7; 7 bases are a match to TRBD1. CDR1 is SGHVS and CDR2 is FNYEAQ in the germline V gene. V lost 5 bases, J lost 0 bases, and 7 bases stayed unmatched. The CDR3 has 15 amino acids.

V is TRBV19 and J is TRBJ2-1, with D possibly matching TRBD2 (6 bases). Germline lookup yields CDR1 LNHDA and CDR2 SQIVND (reference sequence). With 0 bases removed from V and 9 bases from J, the gap between germline ends came to 21 bases. The CDR3 has 17 amino acids. This CDR3 is CASSIDRGSLLFSEQFF. CDR3 DNA sequence: TGTGCCAGTAGTATAGATCGGGGGAGCTTGTTGTTTAGTGAGCAGTTCTTC.

The chain employs TRBV5-5 and TRBJ2-1; 8 nucleotides align to TRBD1. Unmatched junction bases numbered 5, after V lost 0 bases and J lost 0 bases. CDR3 length equals 17 residues. Germline V gene lookup returns CDR1 SGHKS and CDR2 YYEKEE (reference sequence). The DNA for the CDR3 is TGTGCCAGCAGCTTGGCCATCGGGACAGGCTCCTACAATGAGCAGTTCTTC. Protein product: CASSLAIGTGSYNEQFF.

The chain employs TRBV14 and TRBJ1-2, with D tentatively TRBD1 (6 bases). Trimming cost V 4 bases and J 7 bases, with 19 bases left between them. CDR1 is SGHDN, CDR2 FVKESK, per germline. This CDR3 spans 15 amino acids. CDR3 nucleotide sequence: TGTGCCAGCAGCCCACCCGGACAGTTTCGTCTTGGCTACACCTTC. Its translation: CASSPPGQFRLGYTF.

The table lists this clone with a count of one. The chain links TRBV28 to TRBJ1-2; no clear D gene. The germline CDR1 and CDR2 sequences are MDHEN and SYDVKM. The V end was cut by 4 bases, the J end by 5 bases, with 5 bases between. This CDR3 contains 11 residues. The DNA for the CDR3 is TGTGCCAGCAGTTCCCGTTATGGCTACACCTTC. This translates into CASSSRYGYTF.

The J gene is TRBJ2-5, the V gene TRBV15; no clear D. Trimming shortened V by 5 bases and J by 3 bases, and 25 bases separated the two germline ends. Germline-derived CDR1 and CDR2 are LNHNV and YYDKDF (reference sequence). The CDR3 sequence is 18 residues long. In DNA, the CDR3 is TGTGCCACCAGCCGCTATGAACCTCACTTACCCCGTGAAGAGACCCAGTACTTC. Translating it yields CATSRYEPHLPREETQYF.

CDR3 DNA sequence: TGTGCCAGCAGCCAATCCCACTACGAGCAGTACTTC. Its protein product is CASSQSHYEQYF. The chain carries TRBV16 and TRBJ2-7, with D hard to call. CDR1 is KGHSY, CDR2 FQNENV, per germline. The CDR3 length is 12 residues. The V gene lost 0 bases and the J gene lost 3 bases, with 3 bases spanning the gap. The full variable domain, its missing parts supplied by reference TRBV16 and TRBJ2-7, is GEEVAQTPKHLVRGEGQKAKLYCAPIKGHSYVFWYQQVLKNEFKFLISFQNENVFDETGMPKERFSAKCLPNSPCSLEIQATKLEDSAVYFCASSQSHYEQYFGPGTRLTVT.

This clone was observed a few times. The chain combines TRBV3-1 (or the pseudogene TRBV3-2) with TRBJ1-6; D may be TRBD1 (6 bases). Looked up from germline, CDR1 is LGHDT and CDR2 is YNNKEL (reference sequence). V was shortened by 0 bases and J by 10 bases, with 10 bases between the two germline ends. This CDR3 is 14 amino acids long. CDR3 loop: CASSQEQGLSPLHF. CDR3 nucleotide sequence: TGTGCCAGCAGCCAAGAACAGGGCCTCTCACCCCTCCACTTT.

The J gene is TRBJ2-5, the V gene TRBV2, with D unclear. Germline V CDR1 and CDR2: SNHLY, FYNNEI. Trimming shortened V by 7 bases and J by 1 base, and 19 bases separated the two germline ends. The CDR3 is 16 amino acids. The CDR3 here is CASTKARWAAQETQYF. CDR3 sequence (DNA): TGTGCCAGCACCAAAGCTCGGTGGGCAGCCCAAGAGACCCAGTACTTC.

This clone showed up just once. The chain couples TRBV3-1 (or the pseudogene TRBV3-2) to TRBJ2-2; 9 bases line up with TRBD2. In germline, CDR1 is LGHDT, CDR2 YNNKEL (reference sequence). Trimming removed 5 bases from V and 7 bases from J; junction bases left unmatched: 8. The CDR3 extends over 15 amino acids. The CDR3, as DNA: TGTGCCAGCAGCGTGACTAGCGGAAGACGCGGGGAGCTGTTTTTT. It specifies CASSVTSGRRGELFF.

The chain carries TRBV5-1 and TRBJ2-7; 7 positions agree with TRBD2. The CDR3 covers 15 residues. The ends lost 0 bases at V and 3 bases at J; junction bases unmatched: 6. Germline CDR1 reads SGHRS; CDR2 reads YFSETQ. The CDR3 reads CASSLVVAGSYEQYF. CDR3 nucleotides: TGCGCCAGCAGCTTGGTGGTAGCGGGTAGCTACGAGCAGTACTTC. Using reference TRBV5-1 and TRBJ2-7 for the parts outside the CDR3, the full variable domain is KAGVTQTPRYLIKTRGQQVTLSCSPISGHRSVSWYQQTPGQGLQFLFEYFSETQRNKGNFPGRFSGRQFSNSRSEMNVSTLELGDSALYLCASSLVVAGSYEQYFGPGTRLTVT.

There are a few counts of this clone. The chain is built from TRBV15 and TRBJ1-1; D gene uncertain. Germline loops: CDR1 LNHNV, CDR2 YYDKDF (reference sequence). The length of the CDR3 is 13 residues. The V end was cut by 0 bases, the J end by 11 bases, with 13 bases between. The CDR3 nucleotides read TGTGCCACCAGCAGAGATAGGGCCACTAGCGCTTTCTTT. Translation: CATSRDRATSAFF.

The chain carries TRBV19 and TRBJ2-3, with 8 nucleotides matching TRBD2. The junction had 4 bases not matched to a gene; V was cut back by 3 bases and J by 5 bases. Looked up from germline, CDR1 is LNHDA and CDR2 is SQIVND (reference sequence). The CDR3 spans 14 residues. The CDR3 region is CASSMGLGRDTQYF. CDR3 nucleotides: TGTGCCAGTAGTATGGGACTAGGGAGAGATACGCAGTATTTT.

V and J are TRBV6-4 and TRBJ1-2, with D maybe TRBD1 (6 bases). The CDR3 has 15 residues. Per the germline V gene, CDR1 is MRHNA and CDR2 is SNTAGT. Trimming removed 6 bases at V and 4 bases at J, with 18 bases between. The CDR3 is CASSPAQGRGYGYTF. The CDR3 DNA is TGTGCCAGCAGCCCAGCCCAGGGCAGGGGCTATGGCTACACCTTC.